This TCR beta chain was obtained from a study of T cell responses to AZD1222 COVID-19 vaccine. Notes on the study in general: Donors in the cohort were predominantly white British and more often female, and clonal diversity was possibly underestimated. The CD4 TCRs associated with vaccination extended across spike and predominated at 160-218 and 743-854. Unmutated variant regions reportedly attract nearly half of all spike-specific TCRs.

Points on this clone: Its matching antigen is unknown.

Using immunoSEQ multiplex PCR, the repertoire was profiled, and TCRdb retains in-frame clones only, with some absent. The sample includes approximately 150,000 clones, 90% of them seen just once. Pooled together were second doses at about 4 or about 12 weeks. This CDR3 region has 15 residues. The germline V gene has CDR1 SGHDN and CDR2 FVKESK. Trimming stripped 4 bases from V and 3 bases from J, with 14 bases between. The starting material was peripheral blood, obtained 28 days after the second AZD1222 dose. The gene calls are TRBV14 and TRBJ2-3, with a possible D match to TRBD2 (6 bases). The clonotype comes from an adult who received the AZD1222 COVID-19 vaccine. CDR3 residues: CASSRVGSGTDTQYF. The CDR3 region has the DNA TGTGCCAGCAGCCGTGTCGGGAGTGGGACAGATACGCAGTATTTT.